This T cell receptor (beta chain) was captured by sequencing in a study of OX40 agonist ivuxolimab in advanced cancers. As for the study in general: A history of anti-PD-1, anti-PD-L1 or anti-CTLA-4 therapy was acceptable, and approximately 39% had some.

Blood sampling was done at baseline, cycle 4 day 1, and cycle 7 day 1. CDR1 is MDHEN, CDR2 SYDVKM, per germline. V was shortened by 7 bases and J by 2 bases, with 11 bases between the two germline ends. CDR3 length: 14 residues. The data were produced by immunoSEQ multiplex PCR, yet TCRdb's version contains in-frame clones alone and is incomplete. The data contain about 110,000 clones, roughly nine tenths of them singletons. This receptor was obtained from an adult with an advanced solid tumor such as melanoma, head and neck, liver or kidney cancer. The sample was CD4+ or CD8+ T cells sorted from blood, taken in a trial of the OX40 agonist ivuxolimab. This chain connects TRBV28 to TRBJ2-2, with a possible D match to TRBD1 (5 bases). The CDR3 is CASTLDSNTGELFF. CDR3 nucleotide sequence: TGTGCCAGCACTCTTGACAGTAACACCGGGGAGCTGTTTTTT.